This is a list of T cell receptor beta chains from one sample in a study of CD8 T cells in Susac syndrome. TCRdb used MiXCR to reprocess the immunoSEQ multiplex PCR reads, holding one entry per CDR3 protein. The repertoire holds roughly 150,000 distinct CDR3 sequences, with 92% as singletons. Sequenced input: CD4+ T cells from PBMCs. These receptors originate from a human donor in good health. The conserved cysteine and the conserved F or W are not part of the CDR3 here.

v_call: TRBV7-2; j_call: TRBJ1-5; cdr3_aa: ASSPAWGVSRQPQH
v_call: TRBV29-1; j_call: TRBJ2-2; cdr3_aa: SVDWQGETGELF
v_call: TRBV5-1; j_call: TRBJ1-1; cdr3_aa: ASSFGPGANTEAF
v_call: TRBV29-1; j_call: TRBJ2-7; cdr3_aa: SVEEVQGAYEQY
v_call: TRBV10-2; j_call: TRBJ2-3; cdr3_aa: ASSEGIGTDTQY
v_call: TRBV3-1; j_call: TRBJ2-3; cdr3_aa: ASSQALAGGEDTQY
v_call: TRBV7-2; j_call: TRBJ2-7; cdr3_aa: ASRLGGRQY
v_call: TRBV12-3/TRBV12-4; j_call: TRBJ1-6; cdr3_aa: ASSLVDRALH
v_call: TRBV11-2; j_call: TRBJ1-1; cdr3_aa: ASSLDRGGLEAF
v_call: TRBV7-2; j_call: TRBJ2-3; cdr3_aa: ASSLEARADTDTQY